Listed here are 29 T cell receptor beta chains from one sample, sequenced in a study of T cell responses to AZD1222 COVID-19 vaccine. Measured with immunoSEQ multiplex PCR; TCRdb has only the in-frame clones, and not every one. The data show about 120,000 clones, more than 75% seen once. The sequences come from peripheral blood, collected on day 0 of AZD1222 vaccination. These receptors were collected from an adult in good health.

The CDR3 region has the DNA TGTGCCAGCAGCGCCCGCGGTACTTACGAGCAGTACTTC. Protein sequence: CASSARGTYEQYF. The chain joins TRBV7-2 to TRBJ2-7; D not certain. Germline-derived CDR1 and CDR2 are SGHTA and FQGNSA. This CDR3 is built from 13 residues. The germline V and J ends were trimmed by 5 bases and 4 bases, with 12 bases remaining between them.

J is TRBJ1-2 and V is TRBV11-2; D gene unclear. The CDR3 has 14 residues. CDR1 is SGHAT, CDR2 FQNNGV, per germline. The V end lost 1 base, the J end lost 8 bases, and 14 bases lay between the germline ends. CDR3 sequence reads: CASSLVPGLVGYTF. CDR3 nucleotide sequence: TGTGCCAGCAGCTTAGTGCCAGGCCTTGTGGGCTACACCTTC.

The rearrangement uses TRBV6-1 and TRBJ2-2, with 11 bases fitting TRBD2. V dropped 2 bases and J dropped 5; count of bases not matched to a gene: 7. The germline CDR1 and CDR2 sequences are MNHNS and SASEGT. The length of the CDR3 is 17 residues. The DNA of the CDR3 is TGTGCCAGCAGTGAACGCCGGGCTAGCGGGGGGACCGGGGAGCTGTTTTTT. Residues: CASSERRASGGTGELFF.

This clone was recorded once. The chain employs TRBV28 and TRBJ2-1; TRBD2 might be the D (6 bases). The CDR3 totals 15 residues. V shed 4 bases and J shed 5 bases, with 15 bases lying between them. CDR1 is MDHEN and CDR2 is SYDVKM in the germline V gene. The CDR3 DNA reads TGTGCCAGCAGTTCCCCCGGGACTCTCCACAATGAGCAGTTCTTC. The encoded protein is CASSSPGTLHNEQFF.

The CDR3 sequence: CASSERPSSPKGNTIYF. The CDR3 DNA reads TGTGCCAGCAGTGAAAGACCCTCCTCTCCTAAGGGAAACACCATATATTTT. This chain joins TRBV6-1 and TRBJ1-3, with no clear D. V was shortened by 2 bases and J by 4 bases, with 18 bases between the two germline ends. In germline, CDR1 is MNHNS, CDR2 SASEGT. The CDR3 runs 17 residues.

V is TRBV19 and J is TRBJ2-1; 12 nucleotides align to TRBD2. Germline V lookup: CDR1 LNHDA, CDR2 SQIVND (reference sequence). V was clipped by 0 bases and J by 2 bases; unmatched bases: 5. This CDR3 has 18 residues. DNA for the CDR3: TGTGCCAGTAGTATAGATGAAGGACTAGCGGGAACCTACAATGAGCAGTTCTTC. This encodes CASSIDEGLAGTYNEQFF.

V usage is TRBV10-3 and J usage is TRBJ2-1; tentatively, D is TRBD1 (5 bases). Germline values: CDR1 ENHRY, CDR2 SYGVKD. The V gene lost 6 bases and the J gene lost 10 bases, with 16 bases spanning the gap. This CDR3 comprises 13 residues. The CDR3 protein is CAISNTGVGEQFF. The DNA for the CDR3 is TGTGCCATCAGCAATACAGGAGTTGGGGAGCAGTTCTTC.

V is TRBV6-2 or TRBV6-3 and J is TRBJ2-7, with 10 bases matching TRBD1. V lost 3 bases and J lost 1; bases outside the gene matches: 3. The CDR3 totals 15 residues. Germline V gives CDR1 MNHEY, CDR2 SVGEGT. CDR3 bases: TGTGCCAGCAGTTATCCGGGACAGGGGTCCTACGAGCAGTACTTC. It yields the protein CASSYPGQGSYEQYF.

This clone was counted a few times. CDR3 loop: CAWSVVGYEQYF. The DNA for the CDR3 is TGTGCCTGGAGTGTTGTGGGCTACGAGCAGTACTTC. V gene TRBV30 combines with J gene TRBJ2-7; no clear D. V lost 0 bases, J lost 3 bases, and 6 bases lay in between. CDR1 and CDR2 (germline): GTSNPN, SVGIG (reference sequence). This CDR3 spans 12 amino acids.

This chain joins TRBV19 and TRBJ2-7; TRBD1 matches at 9 bases. V dropped 5 bases and J dropped 5; count of bases not matched to a gene: 10. This CDR3 has 15 amino acids. Germline loops: CDR1 LNHDA, CDR2 SQIVND (reference sequence). CDR3 loop: CASSGGDRAWDEQYF. CDR3 DNA: TGTGCCAGTAGTGGTGGGGACAGGGCATGGGACGAGCAGTACTTC.

The genes are TRBV5-1 and TRBJ1-2, with a tentative D call TRBD1 (5 bases). CDR3 length equals 12 residues. Trimming removed 3 bases from V and 6 bases from J, with 9 bases in between. The germline gives CDR1 SGHRS, CDR2 YFSETQ. The CDR3 loop reads CASSYGTDGYTF. Here the CDR3 DNA reads TGCGCCAGCAGCTACGGGACGGATGGCTACACCTTC.

The chain joins TRBV3-1 (or the pseudogene TRBV3-2) to TRBJ2-1; D is possibly TRBD2 (7 bases). Germline CDR1 is LGHDT and CDR2 is YNNKEL (reference sequence). The CDR3 sequence is 16 residues long. Trimming shortened V by 0 bases and J by 5 bases, and 14 bases separated the two germline ends. The CDR3 region is CASSQDPGGGNNEQFF. The CDR3 DNA is TGTGCCAGCAGCCAAGATCCGGGCGGGGGCAACAATGAGCAGTTCTTC.

This clone has ten or more counts. The chain combines TRBV5-1 with TRBJ2-5; D is unclear. CDR1 SGHRS and CDR2 YFSETQ come from the germline V gene. The CDR3 has 14 residues. The ends were cut back, 4 bases at V and 0 bases at J, with 10 bases in the middle. The CDR3 here is CASSADAYQETQYF. The DNA of the CDR3 is TGCGCCAGCAGCGCGGACGCGTACCAAGAGACCCAGTACTTC.

The CDR3: CASSQMGHYGYTF. CDR3 DNA: TGCGCCAGCAGCCAAATGGGACATTATGGCTACACCTTC. The V call is TRBV4-1, the J call TRBJ1-2, with a possible D match to TRBD1 (6 bases). Trimming took 2 bases from V and 5 from J, leaving 9 bases between them. This CDR3 has 13 amino acids. The V gene's germline CDR1 is MGHRA and CDR2 YSYEKL.

The chain links TRBV7-2 to TRBJ1-1; tentatively, D is TRBD1 (5 bases). CDR1 and CDR2 (germline): SGHTA, FQGNSA. The V gene lost 5 bases and the J gene lost 1 base, with 17 bases spanning the gap. The CDR3 loop spans 16 amino acids. The chain's CDR3 is CASSPYGGYQNTEAFF. The CDR3 nucleotides are TGTGCCAGCAGCCCCTATGGGGGGTACCAGAACACTGAAGCTTTCTTT.

J is TRBJ1-1 and V is TRBV7-9; TRBD1 matches at 7 bases. The CDR3 is 17 residues long. Germline CDR1 is SEHNR and CDR2 is FQNEAQ (reference sequence). Trimming cost V 1 base and J 3 bases; bases outside gene matches: 11. The CDR3 bases are TGTGCCAGCAGCTTAGGCCGGTTGGGGCAGGGGGACACTGAAGCTTTCTTT. Its protein product is CASSLGRLGQGDTEAFF.

J is TRBJ2-7 and V is TRBV4-3, with D unclear. CDR3 length: 13 residues. From germline, CDR1 is LGHNA and CDR2 YSLEER. Trimming left V 1 base short and J 2 bases short, with 6 bases between. The CDR3: CASSQVRTYEQYF. The DNA of the CDR3 is TGCGCCAGCAGCCAAGTCAGAACCTACGAGCAGTACTTC.

This clone was seen more than once but under ten times. V is TRBV28 and J is TRBJ1-2, with a weak D call TRBD1 (5 bases). The V gene's germline CDR1 is MDHEN and CDR2 SYDVKM. Between the trimmed V and J ends, which lost 3 bases and 3 bases, there was a span of 11 bases. The CDR3 is 14 residues long. The CDR3 loop reads CASSLGQGHYGYTF. Here the CDR3 DNA reads TGTGCCAGCAGTTTGGGGCAGGGACACTATGGCTACACCTTC.

V usage is TRBV29-1 and J usage is TRBJ1-1; 8 bases match TRBD1. Germline V gene lookup returns CDR1 SQVTM and CDR2 ANQGSEA. Unmatched junction bases numbered 4, after V lost 5 bases and J lost 2 bases. The CDR3 totals 13 residues. CDR3 bases: TGCAGCGTTCTCGGGACAGGTAACACTGAAGCTTTCTTT. Its translation is CSVLGTGNTEAFF.

The gene calls are TRBV5-5 and TRBJ2-5; D might be TRBD2 (5 bases). This CDR3 is 14 amino acids long. Deletions cut 4 bases from V and 4 bases from J, with 14 bases between. Germline values: CDR1 SGHKS, CDR2 YYEKEE (reference sequence). CDR3 nucleotide sequence: TGTGCCAGCAGCCCTCCGCCTAGCCGAGAGACCCAGTACTTC. Translated, it gives CASSPPPSRETQYF.

The chain couples TRBV12-3 or TRBV12-4 to TRBJ1-1, with TRBD1 as a possible D gene (5 bases). The CDR3 contains 13 residues. V was shortened by 2 bases and J by 11 bases, with 15 bases between the two germline ends. CDR3 protein: CASSLRGAGQAFF. CDR3 DNA: TGTGCCAGCAGTTTACGAGGGGCAGGCCAGGCTTTCTTT.

The chain joins TRBV5-1 to TRBJ1-1; 11 bases line up with TRBD1. J was trimmed by 4 bases and V by 3 bases; bases with no gene match: 2. This CDR3 has 14 residues. CDR1 SGHRS and CDR2 YFSETQ come from the germline V gene. The CDR3, as DNA: TGCGCCAGCAGCTCGGGACAGGGGGTCACTGAAGCTTTCTTT. The encoded protein is CASSSGQGVTEAFF. The full variable domain, with the rest looked up from reference TRBV5-1 and TRBJ1-1, is KAGVTQTPRYLIKTRGQQVTLSCSPISGHRSVSWYQQTPGQGLQFLFEYFSETQRNKGNFPGRFSGRQFSNSRSEMNVSTLELGDSALYLCASSSGQGVTEAFFGQGTRLTVV.

This chain uses TRBV28 with TRBJ2-7, with TRBD1 identical over 9 bases. The trim removed 4 bases at V and 0 bases at J, leaving 10 bases unmatched. Germline assignment: CDR1 MDHEN and CDR2 SYDVKM. This CDR3 contains 17 residues. The CDR3 nucleotides are TGTGCCAGCAGTTACAATATCGGGACAGGGAGCTCCTACGAGCAGTACTTC. Amino acids: CASSYNIGTGSSYEQYF.

The rearrangement uses TRBV4-1 and TRBJ2-7, with D perhaps matching TRBD1 (5 bases). The V and J ends lost 0 bases and 1 base respectively, with 13 bases between them. CDR3 length equals 16 residues. CDR1 and CDR2 from the germline V gene are MGHRA and YSYEKL. The DNA of the CDR3 is TGCGCCAGCAGCCAAGAGAGAGGCAGGGTATCCTACGAGCAGTACTTC. Amino acid sequence: CASSQERGRVSYEQYF.

In this sample, this clone turned up a few times. The rearrangement uses TRBV20-1 and TRBJ2-7; 9 bases agree with TRBD1. There are 17 residues in the CDR3. V lost 3 bases and J lost 2; bases outside the gene matches: 14. The V gene's germline CDR1 is DFQATT and CDR2 SNEGSKA (reference sequence). CDR3 in amino acids: CSASPAAGQGRTYEQYF. CDR3 DNA sequence: TGCAGTGCTAGTCCCGCCGCCGGACAGGGGCGTACCTACGAGCAGTACTTC.

The gene calls are TRBV20-1 and TRBJ1-5; D uncertain. The CDR3 spans 15 residues. Looked up from germline, CDR1 is DFQATT and CDR2 is SNEGSKA (reference sequence). The V end was cut by 3 bases, the J end by 3 bases, with 15 bases between. The CDR3 bases are TGCAGTGCTAGTCGGAGGGAGGTGTCCAATCAGCCCCAGCATTTT. It is translated as CSASRREVSNQPQHF.

This clone was observed a few times. This chain joins TRBV10-3 and TRBJ1-2, with D perhaps matching TRBD1 (5 bases). This CDR3 region has 15 residues. Germline V CDR1 and CDR2: ENHRY, SYGVKD. The ends were cut back, 3 bases at V and 4 bases at J, with 15 bases in the middle. The CDR3 nucleotides read TGTGCCATCAGTGATTGGCAGGGAGTGAGCTATGGCTACACCTTC. It encodes CAISDWQGVSYGYTF.

The chain has TRBV10-1 and TRBJ2-1; 10 nucleotides align to TRBD1. Per the germline V gene, CDR1 is WNHNN and CDR2 is SYGVQD (reference sequence). Germline trimming cut 3 bases from V and 8 bases from J; bases unmatched to any gene: 10. The CDR3 is 16 amino acids. CDR3 in amino acids: CASSDQGQGFMDEQFF. The CDR3 nucleotides are TGCGCCAGCAGTGACCAGGGACAGGGGTTTATGGATGAGCAGTTCTTC.

The CDR3 nucleotides are TGTGCCAGTGGGGGTTGGGACGAGCAGTACTTC. Translated: CASGGWDEQYF. The chain links TRBV19 to TRBJ2-7; perhaps D is TRBD1 or TRBD2 (5 bases each). CDR3 length: 11 amino acids. The germline V gene has CDR1 LNHDA and CDR2 SQIVND (reference sequence). Trimming shortened V by 8 bases and J by 5 bases, and 10 bases separated the two germline ends.